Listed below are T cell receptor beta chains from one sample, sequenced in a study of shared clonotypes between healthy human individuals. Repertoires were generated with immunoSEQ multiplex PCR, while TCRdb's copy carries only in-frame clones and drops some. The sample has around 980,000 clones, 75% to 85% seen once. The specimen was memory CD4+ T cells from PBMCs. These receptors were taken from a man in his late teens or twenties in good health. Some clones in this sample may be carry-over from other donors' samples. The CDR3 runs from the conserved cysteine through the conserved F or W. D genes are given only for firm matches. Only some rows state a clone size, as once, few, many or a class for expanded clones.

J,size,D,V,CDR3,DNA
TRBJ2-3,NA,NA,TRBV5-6,CASSSRTTHSTDTQYF,TGTGCCAGCAGCTCCCGGACCACACACAGCACAGATACGCAGTATTTT
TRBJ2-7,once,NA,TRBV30,CAWTYSTRSYEQYF,TGTGCCTGGACCTATTCCACACGCTCCTACGAGCAGTACTTC
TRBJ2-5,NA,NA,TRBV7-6,CASSPPGRQETQYF,TGTGCCAGCAGCCCCCCGGGGCGGCAAGAGACCCAGTACTTC
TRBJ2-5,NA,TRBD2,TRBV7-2,CASSLTSGRGETQYF,TGTGCCAGCAGCTTGACTAGCGGGAGGGGAGAGACCCAGTACTTC
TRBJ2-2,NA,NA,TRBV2,CASRGQMNTGELFF,TGTGCCTCGCGGGGACAGATGAACACCGGGGAGCTGTTTTTT
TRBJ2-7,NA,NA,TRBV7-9,CASSLGGSLTFYEQYF,TGTGCCAGCAGCTTAGGTGGGAGTCTTACCTTCTACGAGCAGTACTTC
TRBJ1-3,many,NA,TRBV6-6,CASNGAGVSSGNTIYF,TGTGCCAGCAACGGGGCAGGCGTTAGCTCTGGAAACACCATATATTTT
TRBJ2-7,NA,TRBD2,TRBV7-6,CASSLATSGAYEQYF,TGTGCCAGCAGCTTAGCGACTAGCGGAGCGTACGAGCAGTACTTC
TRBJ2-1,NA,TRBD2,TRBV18,CASSPSPSGRAGEQFF,TGTGCCAGCTCACCATCCCCCAGCGGGAGGGCCGGTGAGCAGTTCTTC
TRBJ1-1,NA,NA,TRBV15,CATSGSWPLNTEAFF,TGTGCCACCAGCGGCTCATGGCCGCTGAACACTGAAGCTTTCTTT
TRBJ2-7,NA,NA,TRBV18,CASSVGQGITYEQYF,TGTGCCAGCTCGGTGGGCCAGGGGATTACCTACGAGCAGTACTTC
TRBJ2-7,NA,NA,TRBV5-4,CASSLAGGQSPTQQYF,TGTGCCAGCAGCTTGGCCGGGGGGCAATCTCCTACCCAGCAGTACTTC
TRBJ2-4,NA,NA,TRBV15,CATSSWGGGGYKNIQYF,TGTGCCACCAGCAGTTGGGGGGGCGGGGGATACAAAAACATTCAGTACTTC
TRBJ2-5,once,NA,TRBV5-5,CASSWGPERGQETQYF,TGTGCCAGCAGCTGGGGGCCCGAAAGGGGACAAGAGACCCAGTACTTC
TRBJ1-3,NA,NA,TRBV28,CASSLAATRAIYF,TGTGCCAGCAGTTTAGCTGCCACGCGGGCCATATATTTT
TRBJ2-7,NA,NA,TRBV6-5,CASNRGGSSYEQYF,TGTGCCAGCAATAGGGGCGGTAGCTCCTACGAGCAGTACTTC
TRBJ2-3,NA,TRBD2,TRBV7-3,CASSLNAGGTDTQYF,TGTGCCAGCAGCTTAAATGCGGGGGGCACAGATACGCAGTATTTT
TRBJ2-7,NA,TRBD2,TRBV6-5,CASSYRQTSGSYEQYF,TGTGCCAGCAGTTACCGGCAGACTAGCGGTTCCTACGAGCAGTACTTC
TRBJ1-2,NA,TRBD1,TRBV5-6,CASSLGDRDPSYGYTF,TGTGCCAGCAGCTTGGGAGACAGGGACCCCTCCTATGGCTACACCTTC
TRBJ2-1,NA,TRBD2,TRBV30,CAWSSGGYNEQFF,TGTGCCTGGAGTTCGGGGGGGTACAATGAGCAGTTCTTC
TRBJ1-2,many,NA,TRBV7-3,CASSPFGVFDGYTF,TGTGCCAGCAGCCCTTTCGGGGTGTTTGATGGCTACACCTTC
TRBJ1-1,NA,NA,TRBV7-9,CASSLSYTEAFF,TGTGCCAGCAGCTTAAGTTACACTGAAGCTTTCTTT
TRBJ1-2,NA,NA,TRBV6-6,CASQSRAGLYGYTF,TGTGCCAGCCAGAGTCGGGCAGGCCTCTATGGCTACACCTTC
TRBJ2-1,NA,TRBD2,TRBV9,CASSFGTSGGDEQFF,TGTGCCAGCAGCTTCGGGACTAGTGGTGGCGATGAGCAGTTCTTC
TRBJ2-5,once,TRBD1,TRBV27,CASSLTGGRETQYF,TGTGCCAGCAGTCTAACAGGGGGCAGAGAGACCCAGTACTTC
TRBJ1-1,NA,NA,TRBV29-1,CSVDGTVNTEAFF,TGCAGCGTGGACGGGACGGTGAACACTGAAGCTTTCTTT
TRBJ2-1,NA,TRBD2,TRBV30,CAWTTTGTSRDEQFF,TGTGCCTGGACCACGACCGGGACTAGCAGGGATGAGCAGTTCTTC
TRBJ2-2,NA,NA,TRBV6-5,CASSPTGLTGELFF,TGTGCCAGCAGTCCAACAGGGTTGACCGGGGAGCTGTTTTTT
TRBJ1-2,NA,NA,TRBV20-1,CSALGYYGYTF,TGCAGTGCTCTCGGGTACTATGGCTACACCTTC
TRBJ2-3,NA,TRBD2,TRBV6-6,CATLAGGSTDTQYF,TGTGCCACCTTAGCGGGAGGGAGCACAGATACGCAGTATTTT
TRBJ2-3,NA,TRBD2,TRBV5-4,CASSSRLAGVADTQYF,TGTGCCAGCAGCTCAAGACTAGCGGGAGTCGCAGATACGCAGTATTTT
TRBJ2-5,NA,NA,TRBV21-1,CASSRLPSREGQETQYF,TGTGCCAGCAGCAGACTACCCTCGCGGGAGGGCCAAGAGACCCAGTACTTC
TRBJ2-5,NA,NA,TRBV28,CASSPQSKTGETQYF,TGTGCCAGCAGTCCTCAAAGTAAAACGGGGGAGACCCAGTACTTC
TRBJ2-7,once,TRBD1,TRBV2,CASTRAGGGYEQYF,TGTGCCAGCACCAGAGCAGGGGGCGGGTACGAGCAGTACTTC
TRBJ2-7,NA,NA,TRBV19,CASSNAVFYEQYF,TGTGCCAGTAGCAACGCGGTGTTCTACGAGCAGTACTTC
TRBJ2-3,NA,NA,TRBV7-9,CASSQTGITDTQYF,TGTGCCAGCAGCCAGACAGGTATCACAGATACGCAGTATTTT
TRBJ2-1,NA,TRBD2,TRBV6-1,CASSGLAGDEQFF,TGTGCCAGCTCCGGACTAGCGGGAGATGAGCAGTTCTTC
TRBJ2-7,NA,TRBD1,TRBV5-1,CASSKGATSIYEQYF,TGCGCCAGCAGCAAGGGGGCGACGTCCATCTACGAGCAGTACTTC
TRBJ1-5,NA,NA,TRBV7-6,CASSAQQGTPQHF,TGTGCCAGCAGCGCCCAACAGGGAACGCCCCAGCATTTT